This T cell receptor beta chain was documented in a study of blood T cell repertoires in COVID-19. The overall study: Acute and convalescent COVID-19 samples came from the United States, Italy and Spain. Sources were T cells, B-cell-depleted T cells, or PBMCs; the material itself was cDNA or gDNA.

The germline gives CDR1 KGHSH, CDR2 LQKENI. V trimming: 3 bases; J trimming: 2 bases; junction bases outside the gene matches: 5. The CDR3 is 16 residues long. In the source study's methods: Reference gene primers were amplified, and this amplification served to estimate nucleated cell counts. Generated by immunoSEQ multiplex PCR, the TCRdb table keeps only in-frame clones and is missing some. V and J calls and clone size are as listed in that table; D and trimming were resolved from the DNA. The sample holds about 260,000 clones, 85% to 90% seen once. The chain links TRBV18 to TRBJ2-2; TRBD1 matches 8 bases. The receptor was isolated from a woman aged 40 to 50 with acute or convalescent COVID-19. Sequences were obtained from peripheral blood. The CDR3 DNA is TGTGCCAGCTCACCTTCGACAGGGGTCAACACCGGGGAGCTGTTTTTT. Protein sequence: CASSPSTGVNTGELFF.